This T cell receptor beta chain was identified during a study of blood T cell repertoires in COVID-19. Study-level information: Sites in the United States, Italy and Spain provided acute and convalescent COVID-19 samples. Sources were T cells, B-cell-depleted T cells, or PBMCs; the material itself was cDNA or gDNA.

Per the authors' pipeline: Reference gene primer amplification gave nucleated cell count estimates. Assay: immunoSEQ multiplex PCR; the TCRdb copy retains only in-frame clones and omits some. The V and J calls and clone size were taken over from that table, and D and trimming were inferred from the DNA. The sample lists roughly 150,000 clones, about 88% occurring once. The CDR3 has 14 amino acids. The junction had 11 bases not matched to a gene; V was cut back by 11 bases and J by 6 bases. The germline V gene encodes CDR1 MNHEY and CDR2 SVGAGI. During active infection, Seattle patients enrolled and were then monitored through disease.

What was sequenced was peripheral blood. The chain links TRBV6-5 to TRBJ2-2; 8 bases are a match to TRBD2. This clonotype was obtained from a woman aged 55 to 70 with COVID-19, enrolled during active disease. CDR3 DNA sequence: TGTGCCGCCAAAGCCGATAGCGGGGCCGGGGAGCTGTTTTTT. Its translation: CAAKADSGAGELFF.